This entry concerns a single T cell receptor (beta chain). Its cognate antigen is unknown. TCRdb reprocessed the 5' RACE reads via MiXCR and lists one record per CDR3 protein. The sample contains about 41,000 distinct CDR3 sequences, roughly 27% of which appear only once. The junction had 8 bases not matched to a gene; V was cut back by 5 bases and J by 6 bases. Germline assignment: CDR1 SEHNR and CDR2 FQNEAQ (reference sequence). This CDR3 spans 14 amino acids. Overall study findings and caveats: Larger-cohort validation covered only one TCR beta V-J rearrangement. Tumor memory CD4+ T cell TCR gene usage was found to cluster with blood and lymph node memory CD4+ cells and with lymph node naive CD4+ cells.

The memory fraction was CD4+CD45RO+CD25- cells. The chain joins TRBV7-9 to TRBJ2-3; TRBD2 matches 7 bases. The sequence came from a female donor with breast cancer. The sequenced sample consisted of memory CD4+ T cells sorted from a lymph node. Subset of the sample: memory CD4+ T cells, CD4+CD45RO+CD25-. CDR3 region: CASSRGRESDTQYF. The CDR3 nucleotides read TGTGCCAGCAGCCGTGGGAGGGAATCGGATACGCAGTATTTT.